This section outlines one T cell receptor beta chain sequence together with its context. From germline, CDR1 is SGHTA and CDR2 FQGNSA. There are 12 residues in the CDR3. Trimming stripped 5 bases from V and 6 bases from J, with 8 bases between. These data originate in a study of cytotoxic CD8 clonotypes in ibrutinib-treated CLL. TCRdb keeps only in-frame clones here, not all; method: immunoSEQ multiplex PCR. The sample contains around 310,000 clones, roughly 85% of which appear only once. This TCR came from a human donor with chronic lymphocytic leukemia. Here the sequenced sample was PBMCs, taken before ibrutinib treatment. The V call is TRBV7-2, the J call TRBJ2-1; D not certain. The DNA of the CDR3 is TGTGCCAGCAGCCGTAGAGTCAATGAGCAGTTCTTC. It encodes CASSRRVNEQFF.